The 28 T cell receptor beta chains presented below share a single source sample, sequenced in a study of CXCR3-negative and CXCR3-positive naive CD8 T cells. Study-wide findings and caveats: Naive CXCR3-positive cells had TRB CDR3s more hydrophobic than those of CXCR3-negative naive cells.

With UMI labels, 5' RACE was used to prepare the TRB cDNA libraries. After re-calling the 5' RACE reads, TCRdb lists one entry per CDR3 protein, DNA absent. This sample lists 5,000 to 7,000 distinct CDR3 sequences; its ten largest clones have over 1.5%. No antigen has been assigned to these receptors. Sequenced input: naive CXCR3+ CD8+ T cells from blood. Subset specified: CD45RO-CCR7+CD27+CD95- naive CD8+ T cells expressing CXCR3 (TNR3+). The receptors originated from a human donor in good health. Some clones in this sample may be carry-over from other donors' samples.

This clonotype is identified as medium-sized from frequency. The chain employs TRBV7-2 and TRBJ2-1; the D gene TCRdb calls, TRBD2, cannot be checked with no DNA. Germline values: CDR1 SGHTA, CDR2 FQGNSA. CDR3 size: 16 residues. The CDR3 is CASSRNSGRAGDEQFF.

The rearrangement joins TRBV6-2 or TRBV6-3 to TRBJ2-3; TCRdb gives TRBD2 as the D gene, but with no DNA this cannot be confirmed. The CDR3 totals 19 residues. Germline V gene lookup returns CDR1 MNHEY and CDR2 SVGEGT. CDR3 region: CASSSRTSGGPNRADTQYF.

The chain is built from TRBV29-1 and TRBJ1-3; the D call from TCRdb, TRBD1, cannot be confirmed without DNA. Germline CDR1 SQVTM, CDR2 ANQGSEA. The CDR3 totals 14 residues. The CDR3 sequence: CSVTGHSSGNTIYF. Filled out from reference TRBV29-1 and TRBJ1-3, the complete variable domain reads SAVISQKPSRDICQRGTSLTIQCQVDSQVTMMFWYRQQPGQSLTLIATANQGSEATYESGFVIDKFPISRPNLTFSTLTVSNMSPEDSSIYLCSVTGHSSGNTIYFGEGSWLTVV.

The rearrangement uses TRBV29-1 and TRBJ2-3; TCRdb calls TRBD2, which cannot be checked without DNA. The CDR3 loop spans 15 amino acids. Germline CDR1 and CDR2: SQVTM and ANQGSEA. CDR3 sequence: CSGEGLAGASDTQYF.

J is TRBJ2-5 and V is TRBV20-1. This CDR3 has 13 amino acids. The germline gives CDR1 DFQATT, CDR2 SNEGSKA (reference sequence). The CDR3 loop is CSARNRKRETQYF.

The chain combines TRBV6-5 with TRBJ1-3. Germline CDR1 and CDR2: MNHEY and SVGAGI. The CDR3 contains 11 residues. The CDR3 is CASASGNTIYF.

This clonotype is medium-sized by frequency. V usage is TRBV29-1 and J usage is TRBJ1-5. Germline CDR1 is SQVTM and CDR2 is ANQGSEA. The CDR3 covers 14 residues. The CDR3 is CSVEEGQGGQPQHF.

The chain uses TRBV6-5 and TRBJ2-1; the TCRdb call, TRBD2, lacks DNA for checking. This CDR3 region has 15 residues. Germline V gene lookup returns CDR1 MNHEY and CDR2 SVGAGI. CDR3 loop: CASSYGEGGYNEQFF.

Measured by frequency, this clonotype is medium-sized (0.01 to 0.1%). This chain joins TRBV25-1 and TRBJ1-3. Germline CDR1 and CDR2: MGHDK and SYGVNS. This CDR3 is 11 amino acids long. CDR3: CASGPGNTIYF.

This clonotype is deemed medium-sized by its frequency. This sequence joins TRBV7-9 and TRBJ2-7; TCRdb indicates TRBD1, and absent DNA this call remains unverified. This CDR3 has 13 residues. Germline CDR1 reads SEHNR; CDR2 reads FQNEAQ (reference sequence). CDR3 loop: CASRPGTSYEQYF.

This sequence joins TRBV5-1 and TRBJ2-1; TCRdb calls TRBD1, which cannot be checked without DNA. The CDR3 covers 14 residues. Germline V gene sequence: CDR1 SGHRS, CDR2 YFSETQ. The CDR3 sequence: CASSSYGGANEQFF. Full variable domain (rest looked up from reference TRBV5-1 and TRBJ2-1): KAGVTQTPRYLIKTRGQQVTLSCSPISGHRSVSWYQQTPGQGLQFLFEYFSETQRNKGNFPGRFSGRQFSNSRSEMNVSTLELGDSALYLCASSSYGGANEQFFGPGTRLTVL.

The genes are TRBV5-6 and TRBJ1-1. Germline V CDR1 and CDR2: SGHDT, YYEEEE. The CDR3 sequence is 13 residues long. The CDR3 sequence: CASTATPNTEAFF.

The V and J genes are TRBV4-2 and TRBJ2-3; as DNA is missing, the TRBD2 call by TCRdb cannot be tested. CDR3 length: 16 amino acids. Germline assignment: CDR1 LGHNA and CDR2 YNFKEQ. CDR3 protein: CASSQEVLAGPDTQYF.

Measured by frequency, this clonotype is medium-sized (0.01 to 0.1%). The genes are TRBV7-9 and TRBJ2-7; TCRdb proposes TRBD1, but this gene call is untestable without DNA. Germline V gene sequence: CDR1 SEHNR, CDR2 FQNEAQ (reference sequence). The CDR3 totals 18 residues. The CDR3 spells CASSLVPHPQGGFHEQYF.

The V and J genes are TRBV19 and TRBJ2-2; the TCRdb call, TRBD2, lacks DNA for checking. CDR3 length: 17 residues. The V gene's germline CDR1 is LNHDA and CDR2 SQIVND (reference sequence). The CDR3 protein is CASSMGWREEATGELFF.

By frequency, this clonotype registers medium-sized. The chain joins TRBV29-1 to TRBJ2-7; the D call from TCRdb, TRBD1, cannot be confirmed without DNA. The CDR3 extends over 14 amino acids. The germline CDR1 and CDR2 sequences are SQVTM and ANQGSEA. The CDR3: CSVEVGTGTYEQYF.

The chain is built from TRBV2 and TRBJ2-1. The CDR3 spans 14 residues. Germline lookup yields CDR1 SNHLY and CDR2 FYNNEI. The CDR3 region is CASSEKPTYNEQFF.

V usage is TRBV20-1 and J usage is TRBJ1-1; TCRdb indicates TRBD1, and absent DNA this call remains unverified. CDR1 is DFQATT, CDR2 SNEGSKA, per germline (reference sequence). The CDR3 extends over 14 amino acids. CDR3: CSALKDRSDFEAFF.

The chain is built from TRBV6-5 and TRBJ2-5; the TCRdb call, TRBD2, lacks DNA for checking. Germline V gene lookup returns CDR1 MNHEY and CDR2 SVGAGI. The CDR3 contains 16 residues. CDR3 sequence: CASSYSNLAAQETQYF.

CDR3 region: CASSYDGPTDTQYF. This sequence joins TRBV6-2 or TRBV6-3 and TRBJ2-3. The CDR3 totals 14 residues. Germline CDR1 MNHEY, CDR2 SVGEGT.

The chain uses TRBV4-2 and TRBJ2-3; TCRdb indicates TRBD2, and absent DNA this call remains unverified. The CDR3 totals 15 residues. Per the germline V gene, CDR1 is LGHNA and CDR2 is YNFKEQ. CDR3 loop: CASSQLAGSTDTQYF.

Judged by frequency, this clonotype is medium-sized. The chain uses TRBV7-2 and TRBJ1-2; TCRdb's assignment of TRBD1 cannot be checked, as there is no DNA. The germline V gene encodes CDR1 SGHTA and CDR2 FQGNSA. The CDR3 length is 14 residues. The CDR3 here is CASSPTGDNYGYTF.

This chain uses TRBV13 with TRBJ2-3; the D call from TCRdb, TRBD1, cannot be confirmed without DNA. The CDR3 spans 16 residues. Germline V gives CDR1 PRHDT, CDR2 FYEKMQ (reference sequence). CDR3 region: CASSLGQGLGTDTQYF.

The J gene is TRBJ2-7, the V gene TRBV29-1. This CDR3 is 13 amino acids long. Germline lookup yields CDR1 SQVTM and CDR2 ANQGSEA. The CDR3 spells CSAEQEDSYEQYF.

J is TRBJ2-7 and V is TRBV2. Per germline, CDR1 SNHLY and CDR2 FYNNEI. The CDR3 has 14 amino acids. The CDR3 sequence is CASTGLGNNYEQYF.

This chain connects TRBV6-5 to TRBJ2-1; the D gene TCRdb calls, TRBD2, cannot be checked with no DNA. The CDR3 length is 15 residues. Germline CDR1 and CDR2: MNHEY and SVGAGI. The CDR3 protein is CASSFGTSGTNEQFF.

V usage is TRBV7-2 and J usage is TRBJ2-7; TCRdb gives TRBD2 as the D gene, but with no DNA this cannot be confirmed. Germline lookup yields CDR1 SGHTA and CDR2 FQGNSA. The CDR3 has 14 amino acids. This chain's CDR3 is CASSLGLVDYEQYF.

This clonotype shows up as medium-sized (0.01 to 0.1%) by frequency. CDR3 residues: CSVARERTEAFF. The chain uses TRBV29-1 and TRBJ1-1; absent DNA, TCRdb's TRBD1 call cannot be checked. The CDR3 length is 12 residues. CDR1 is SQVTM and CDR2 is ANQGSEA in the germline V gene.